This T cell receptor (beta chain) appears in the sequencing data of a study of early T cells in non-severe SARS-CoV-2 infection (dated by TCRdb to the early 2020s). Turning to the overall study: Bulk RNA from unsorted whole blood was used for TCR sequencing, so alpha and beta chains could not be paired.

In this sample, this clonotype turned up many times. Which antigen it targets is not known. The sample holds no much larger clone one base away, and base qualities are not on file. Set within a cohort of healthcare workers in London, UK, this nested case-control study involved weekly PCR testing of nasopharyngeal swabs along with blood sampling. Healthcare workers were recruited during the week of the UK lockdown, between 23 and 31 March 2020, and followed weekly for up to roughly 16 weeks. The library was made by 5' RACE. This sample was sequenced with a NextSeq 500. Unique molecular identifiers were attached to individual cDNA molecules in the TCR library protocol so that sequencing error and PCR bias could be corrected. Both TCR alpha and beta chains were sequenced, and tight co-correlation was observed between alpha and beta sequence abundances in each sample. In the authors' own workflow: Decombinator V4 was used to perform V gene, J gene and CDR3 annotation of TCR sequences. TCRs were defined as expanded if a significant change between any two time points was detected under a Poisson model with p below 0.0001. Abundances of TCRs were expressed as counts per million after normalisation to the total number of TCRs sequenced in each sample. MAIT TCRs were defined by TRAV1-2 paired with TRAJ12, TRAJ20 or TRAJ33, and iNKT TCRs by TRAV10 paired with TRAJ18. VDJdb, accessed 1 November 2021, was searched for CMV, EBV and SARS-CoV-2 annotated TCRs, with TCRs annotated for multiple antigens excluded. TCRdb itself trimmed the public reads at Q25 with fastp, ran MiXCR and retained productive beta chains. Rows are combined by CDR3 protein, so each entry shows the most common genes and DNA. TCRdb, not the authors, supplied the V and J calls. This sample is represented by 30,000 or so distinct CDR3 sequences; roughly 7% of them were singletons. Under 3.5% of the sample is in the top ten clones.

Points the paper makes about the study in general: VDJdb matching was skewed toward anti-spike CD8 responses and likely underestimated virus-specific expansions by missing private and CD4 specificities.

CDR1 and CDR2, per the germline V gene, are SQVTM and ANQGSEA. V is cut by 7 bases and J by 5 bases, and the space between the germline ends is 24 bases. The CDR3 starts with the cysteine, ends with the phenylalanine, and has 16 residues. Here the CDR3 DNA is all that survives: 48 bases in frame from base 1. Specimen: whole blood. This TCR was sampled from an adult who was a healthcare worker with PCR-confirmed SARS-CoV-2 infection or an uninfected control (not recorded which). This chain is built from TRBV29-1 and TRBJ2-1; matching of 5 bases hints at TRBD2 as the D gene. The CDR3 has the sequence CSDLEGVIGENNEQFF. The nucleotides are TGCAGCGATCTTGAGGGAGTGATTGGGGAAAACAATGAGCAGTTCTTC.